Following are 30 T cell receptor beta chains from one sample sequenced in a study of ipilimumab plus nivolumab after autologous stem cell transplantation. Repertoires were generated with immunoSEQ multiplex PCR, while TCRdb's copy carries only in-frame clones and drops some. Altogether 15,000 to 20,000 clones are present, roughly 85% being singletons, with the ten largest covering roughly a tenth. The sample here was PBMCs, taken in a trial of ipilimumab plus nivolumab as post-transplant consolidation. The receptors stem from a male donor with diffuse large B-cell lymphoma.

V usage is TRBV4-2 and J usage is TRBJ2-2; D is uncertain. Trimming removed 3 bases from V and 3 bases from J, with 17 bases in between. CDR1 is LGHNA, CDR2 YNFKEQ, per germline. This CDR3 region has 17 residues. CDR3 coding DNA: TGTGCCAGCAGCCAGTCATCCCTAGAGACCCACACCGGGGAGCTGTTTTTT. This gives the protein CASSQSSLETHTGELFF.

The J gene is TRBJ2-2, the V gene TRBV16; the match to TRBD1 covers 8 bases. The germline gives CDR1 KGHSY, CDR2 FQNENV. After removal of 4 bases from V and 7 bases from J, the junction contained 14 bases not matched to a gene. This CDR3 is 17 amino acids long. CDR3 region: CASSPYTSQGGRGELFF. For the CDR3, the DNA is TGTGCCAGCAGCCCCTACACCTCACAGGGGGGACGCGGGGAGCTGTTTTTT.

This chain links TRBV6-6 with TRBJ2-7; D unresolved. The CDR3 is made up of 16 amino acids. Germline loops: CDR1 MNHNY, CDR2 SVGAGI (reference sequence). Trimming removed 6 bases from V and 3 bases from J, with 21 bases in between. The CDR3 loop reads CASRSAVDPPHYEQYF. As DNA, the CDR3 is TGTGCCAGCAGGTCCGCAGTAGATCCCCCTCACTACGAGCAGTACTTC.

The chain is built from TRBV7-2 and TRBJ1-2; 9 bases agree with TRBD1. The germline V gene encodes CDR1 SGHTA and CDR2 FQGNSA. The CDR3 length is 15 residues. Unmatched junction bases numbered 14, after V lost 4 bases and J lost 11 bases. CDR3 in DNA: TGTGCCAGCAGCTGGGGGTATGGACAGGGGATGGAGTACACCTTC. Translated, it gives CASSWGYGQGMEYTF.

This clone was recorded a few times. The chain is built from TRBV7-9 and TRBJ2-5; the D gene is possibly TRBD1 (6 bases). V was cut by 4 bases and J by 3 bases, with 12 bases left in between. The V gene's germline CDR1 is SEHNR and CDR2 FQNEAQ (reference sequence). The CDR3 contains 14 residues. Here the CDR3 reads CASSYADSEETQYF. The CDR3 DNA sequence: TGTGCCAGCAGCTACGCGGACAGCGAAGAGACCCAGTACTTC.

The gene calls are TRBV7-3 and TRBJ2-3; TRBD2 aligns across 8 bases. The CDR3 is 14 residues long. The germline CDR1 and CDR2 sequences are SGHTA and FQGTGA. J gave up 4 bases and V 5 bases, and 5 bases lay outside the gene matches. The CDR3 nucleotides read TGTGCCAGCAGCCCAGCGGGGGCCTCAGATACGCAGTATTTT. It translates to CASSPAGASDTQYF.

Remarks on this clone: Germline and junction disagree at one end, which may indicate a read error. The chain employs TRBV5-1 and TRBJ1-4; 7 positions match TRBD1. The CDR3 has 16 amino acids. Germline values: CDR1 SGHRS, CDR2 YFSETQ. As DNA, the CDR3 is TGCGCCAGCACCTTGGGACAGCAGGCAACTAATGAAAAACTGTTTTTT. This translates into CASTLGQQATNEKLFF.

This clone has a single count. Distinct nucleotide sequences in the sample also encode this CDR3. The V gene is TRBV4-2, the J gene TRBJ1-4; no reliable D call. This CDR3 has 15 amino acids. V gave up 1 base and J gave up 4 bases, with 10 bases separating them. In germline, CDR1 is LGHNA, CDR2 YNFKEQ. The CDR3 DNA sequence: TGTGCCAGCAGCCAAGTGGCGGGTCTTAATGAAAAACTGTTTTTT. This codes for CASSQVAGLNEKLFF.

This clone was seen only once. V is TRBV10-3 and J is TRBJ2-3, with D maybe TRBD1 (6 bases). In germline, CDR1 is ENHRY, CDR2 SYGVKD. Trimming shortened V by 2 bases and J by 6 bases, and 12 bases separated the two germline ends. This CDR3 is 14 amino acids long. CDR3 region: CAISETGDRDTQYF. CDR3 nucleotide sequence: TGTGCCATCAGTGAGACAGGCGACAGGGATACGCAGTATTTT.

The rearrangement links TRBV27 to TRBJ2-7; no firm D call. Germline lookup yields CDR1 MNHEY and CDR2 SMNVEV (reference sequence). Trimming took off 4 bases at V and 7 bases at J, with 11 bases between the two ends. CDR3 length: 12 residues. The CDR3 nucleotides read TGTGCCAGCAGTTCATCCGTCGGGGAGCAGTACTTC. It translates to CASSSSVGEQYF.

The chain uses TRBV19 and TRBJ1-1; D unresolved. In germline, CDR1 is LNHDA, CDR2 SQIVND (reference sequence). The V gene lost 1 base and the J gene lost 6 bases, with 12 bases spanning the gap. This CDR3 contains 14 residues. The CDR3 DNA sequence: TGTGCCAGTAGTATAGTAGGCAGGACCGCTGAAGCTTTCTTT. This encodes CASSIVGRTAEAFF.

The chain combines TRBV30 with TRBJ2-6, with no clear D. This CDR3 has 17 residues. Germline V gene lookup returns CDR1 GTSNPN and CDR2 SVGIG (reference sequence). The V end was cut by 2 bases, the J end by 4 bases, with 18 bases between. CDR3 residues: CAWSTQRVARGANVLTF. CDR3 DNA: TGTGCCTGGAGTACTCAACGGGTTGCCAGAGGGGCCAACGTCCTGACTTTC. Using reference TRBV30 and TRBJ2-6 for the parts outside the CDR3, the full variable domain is SQTIHQWPATLVQPVGSPLSLECTVEGTSNPNLYWYRQAAGRGLQLLFYSVGIGQISSEVPQNLSASRPQDRQFILSSKKLLLSDSGFYLCAWSTQRVARGANVLTFGAGSRLTVL.

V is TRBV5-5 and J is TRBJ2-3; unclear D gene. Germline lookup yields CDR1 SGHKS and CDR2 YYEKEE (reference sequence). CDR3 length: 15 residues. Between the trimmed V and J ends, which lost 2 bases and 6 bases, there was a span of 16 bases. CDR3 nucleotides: TGTGCCAGCAGCTTCGAACTTGAGGACGCGGATACGCAGTATTTT. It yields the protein CASSFELEDADTQYF.

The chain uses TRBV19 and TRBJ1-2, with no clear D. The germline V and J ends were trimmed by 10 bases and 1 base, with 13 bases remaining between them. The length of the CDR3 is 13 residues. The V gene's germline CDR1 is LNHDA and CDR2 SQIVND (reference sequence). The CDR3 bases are TGTGCCACTAGGGATTCGGATAACTATGGCTACACCTTC. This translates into CATRDSDNYGYTF.

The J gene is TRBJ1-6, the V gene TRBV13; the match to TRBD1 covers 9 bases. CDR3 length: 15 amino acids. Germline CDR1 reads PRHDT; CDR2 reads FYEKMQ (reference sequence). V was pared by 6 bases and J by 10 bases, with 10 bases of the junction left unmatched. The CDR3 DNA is TGTGCCAGCAGTATAGGGGGACAGGGATCCTCACCCCTCCACTTT. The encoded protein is CASSIGGQGSSPLHF.

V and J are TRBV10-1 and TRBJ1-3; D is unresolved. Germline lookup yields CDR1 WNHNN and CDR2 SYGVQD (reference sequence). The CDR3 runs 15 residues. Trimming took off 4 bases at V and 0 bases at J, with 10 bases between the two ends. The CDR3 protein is CASSVDGISGNTIYF. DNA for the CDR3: TGCGCCAGCAGTGTGGACGGGATCTCTGGAAACACCATATATTTT.

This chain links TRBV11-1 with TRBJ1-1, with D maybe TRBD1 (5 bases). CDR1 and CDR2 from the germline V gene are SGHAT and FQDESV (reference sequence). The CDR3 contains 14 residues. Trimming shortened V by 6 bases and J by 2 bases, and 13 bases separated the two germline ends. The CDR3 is CASRPDSINTEAFF. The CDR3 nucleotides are TGTGCCAGCAGGCCCGACAGCATTAACACTGAAGCTTTCTTT.

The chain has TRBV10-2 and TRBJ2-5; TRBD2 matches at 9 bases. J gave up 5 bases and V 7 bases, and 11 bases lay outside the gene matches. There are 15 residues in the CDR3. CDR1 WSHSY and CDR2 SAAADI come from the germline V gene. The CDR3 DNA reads TGCGCCAGCATGTTCTCGCGGGGGGGCCTGGAGACCCAGTACTTC. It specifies CASMFSRGGLETQYF.

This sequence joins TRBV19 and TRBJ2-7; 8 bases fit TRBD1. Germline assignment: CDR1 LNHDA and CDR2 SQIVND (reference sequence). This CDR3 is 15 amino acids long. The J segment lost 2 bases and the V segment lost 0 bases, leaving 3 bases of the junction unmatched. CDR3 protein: CASSIDRQGPYEQYF. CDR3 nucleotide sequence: TGTGCCAGTAGTATAGATCGACAGGGGCCCTACGAGCAGTACTTC.

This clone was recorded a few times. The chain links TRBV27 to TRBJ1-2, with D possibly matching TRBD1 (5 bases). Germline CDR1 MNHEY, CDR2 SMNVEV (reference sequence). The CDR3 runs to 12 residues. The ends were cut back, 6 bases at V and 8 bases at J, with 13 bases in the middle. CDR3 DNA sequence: TGTGCCAGCAGGGGACTACAACGAGGCTACACCTTC. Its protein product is CASRGLQRGYTF.

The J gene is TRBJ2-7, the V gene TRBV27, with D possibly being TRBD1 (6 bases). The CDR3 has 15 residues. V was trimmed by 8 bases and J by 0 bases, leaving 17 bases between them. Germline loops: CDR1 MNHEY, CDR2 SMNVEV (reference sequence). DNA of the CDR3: TGTGCCAGCGGACCGAGGCAGGGGAGCTCCTACGAGCAGTACTTC. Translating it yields CASGPRQGSSYEQYF.

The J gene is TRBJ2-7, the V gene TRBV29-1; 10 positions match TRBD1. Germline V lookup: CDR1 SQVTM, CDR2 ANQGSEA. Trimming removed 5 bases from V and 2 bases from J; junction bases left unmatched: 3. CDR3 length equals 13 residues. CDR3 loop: CSVIGTGAYEQYF. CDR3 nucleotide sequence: TGCAGCGTTATCGGGACAGGGGCCTACGAGCAGTACTTC.

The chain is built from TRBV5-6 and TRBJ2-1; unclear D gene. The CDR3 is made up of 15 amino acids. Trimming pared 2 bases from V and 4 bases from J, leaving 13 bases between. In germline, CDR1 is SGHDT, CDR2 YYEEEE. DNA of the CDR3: TGTGCCAGCAGCTTACGTGACATCGAATACAATGAGCAGTTCTTC. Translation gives CASSLRDIEYNEQFF. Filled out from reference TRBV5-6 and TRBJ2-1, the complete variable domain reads DAGVTQSPTHLIKTRGQQVTLRCSPKSGHDTVSWYQQALGQGPQFIFQYYEEEERQRGNFPDRFSGHQFPNYSSELNVNALLLGDSALYLCASSLRDIEYNEQFFGPGTRLTVL.

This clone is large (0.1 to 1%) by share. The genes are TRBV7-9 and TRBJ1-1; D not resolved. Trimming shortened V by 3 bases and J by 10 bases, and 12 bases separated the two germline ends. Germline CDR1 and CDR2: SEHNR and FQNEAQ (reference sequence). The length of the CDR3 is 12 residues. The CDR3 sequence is CASSLMESGAFF. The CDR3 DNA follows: TGTGCCAGCAGCTTGATGGAATCGGGAGCTTTCTTT.

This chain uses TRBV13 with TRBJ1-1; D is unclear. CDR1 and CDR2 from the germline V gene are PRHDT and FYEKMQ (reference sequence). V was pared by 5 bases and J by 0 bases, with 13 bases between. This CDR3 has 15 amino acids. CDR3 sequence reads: CASSPGDGLNTEAFF. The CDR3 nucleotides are TGTGCCAGCAGCCCCGGAGACGGACTGAACACTGAAGCTTTCTTT. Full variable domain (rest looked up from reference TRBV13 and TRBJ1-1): AAGVIQSPRHLIKEKRETATLKCYPIPRHDTVYWYQQGPGQDPQFLISFYEKMQSDKGSIPDRFSAQQFSDYHSELNMSSLELGDSALYFCASSPGDGLNTEAFFGQGTRLTVV.

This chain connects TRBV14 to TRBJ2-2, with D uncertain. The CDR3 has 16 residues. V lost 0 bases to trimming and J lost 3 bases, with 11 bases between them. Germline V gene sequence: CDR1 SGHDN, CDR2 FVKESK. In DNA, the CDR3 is TGTGCCAGCAGCCAAGACGAAATGCAGCACACCGGGGAGCTGTTTTTT. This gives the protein CASSQDEMQHTGELFF.

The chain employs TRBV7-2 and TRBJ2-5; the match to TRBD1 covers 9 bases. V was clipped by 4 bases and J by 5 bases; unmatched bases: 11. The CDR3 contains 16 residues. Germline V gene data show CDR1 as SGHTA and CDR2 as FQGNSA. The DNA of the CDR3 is TGTGCCAGCAGCTCAGCGACAGGGGGGAGGATGGAGACCCAGTACTTC. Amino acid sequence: CASSSATGGRMETQYF.

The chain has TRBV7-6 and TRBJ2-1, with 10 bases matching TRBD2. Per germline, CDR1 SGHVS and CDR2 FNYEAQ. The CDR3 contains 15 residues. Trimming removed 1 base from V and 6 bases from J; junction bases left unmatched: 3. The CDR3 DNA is TGTGCCAGCAGCTTAGAGCGGGGGGGCGGCAATGAGCAGTTCTTC. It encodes CASSLERGGGNEQFF.

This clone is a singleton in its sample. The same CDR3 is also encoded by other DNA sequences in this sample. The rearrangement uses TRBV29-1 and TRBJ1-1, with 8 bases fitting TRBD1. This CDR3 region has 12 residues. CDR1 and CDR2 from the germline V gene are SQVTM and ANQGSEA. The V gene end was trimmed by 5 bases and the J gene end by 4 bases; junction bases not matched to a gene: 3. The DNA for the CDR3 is TGCAGCGTTAACAGGGGGGGCACTGAAGCTTTCTTT. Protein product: CSVNRGGTEAFF. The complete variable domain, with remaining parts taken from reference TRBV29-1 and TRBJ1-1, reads SAVISQKPSRDICQRGTSLTIQCQVDSQVTMMFWYRQQPGQSLTLIATANQGSEATYESGFVIDKFPISRPNLTFSTLTVSNMSPEDSSIYLCSVNRGGTEAFFGQGTRLTVV.

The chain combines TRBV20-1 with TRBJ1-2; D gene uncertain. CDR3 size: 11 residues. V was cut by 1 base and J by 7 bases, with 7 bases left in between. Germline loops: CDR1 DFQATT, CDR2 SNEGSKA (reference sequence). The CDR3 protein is CSARGEGGYTF. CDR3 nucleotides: TGCAGTGCTAGAGGGGAGGGTGGCTACACCTTC.